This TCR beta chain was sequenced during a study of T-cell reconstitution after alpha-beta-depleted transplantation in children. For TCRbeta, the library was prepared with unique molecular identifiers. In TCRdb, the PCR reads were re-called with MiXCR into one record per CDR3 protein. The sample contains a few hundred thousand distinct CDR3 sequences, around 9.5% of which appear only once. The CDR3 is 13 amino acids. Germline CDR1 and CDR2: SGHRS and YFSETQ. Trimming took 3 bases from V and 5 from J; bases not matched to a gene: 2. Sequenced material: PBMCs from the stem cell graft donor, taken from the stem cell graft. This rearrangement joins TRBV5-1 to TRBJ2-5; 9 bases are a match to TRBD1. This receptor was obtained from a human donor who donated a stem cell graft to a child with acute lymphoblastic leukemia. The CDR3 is CASSWTGDETQYF. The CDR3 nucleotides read TGCGCCAGCAGCTGGACAGGGGATGAGACCCAGTACTTC.